The rows below give T cell receptor beta chains drawn from one sample of a study of shared clonotypes between healthy human individuals. Here immunoSEQ multiplex PCR was the method, and the copy in TCRdb shows in-frame clones only, minus some. The sample yields some 800,000 clones, more than 85% seen once. The sequencing sample was made of naive CD8+ T cells sorted from blood. The receptors derive from a young man in good health. Each CDR3 is given with its conserved first and last residue. A D gene is named only where the DNA matches it firmly. Clone size is given for some rows only: seen once, a few or many times, or a class if the clone is expanded.

J gene | clone size | D gene | V gene | CDR3 DNA | CDR3 protein
TRBJ1-5 | - | - | TRBV6-1 | TGTGCCAGCAGTGAAGCTTTCGGCGGGACTGGGAGGGGTAATCAGCCCCAGCATTTT | CASSEAFGGTGRGNQPQHF
TRBJ2-1 | - | - | TRBV5-4 | TGTGCCAGCAGCTTCGTGGACAGTAAATACAATGAGCAGTTCTTC | CASSFVDSKYNEQFF
TRBJ2-5 | - | - | TRBV19 | TGTGCCAGTAAAACGGAGGGGACAGAACAAGAGACCCAGTACTTC | CASKTEGTEQETQYF
TRBJ2-1 | - | TRBD1 | TRBV11-2 | TGTGCCAGCAGCCCGGGGACAGGGGTAAACAATGAGCAGTTCTTC | CASSPGTGVNNEQFF
TRBJ1-1 | - | - | TRBV5-1 | TGCGCCAGCAGACGGGGGGGAAACACTGAAGCTTTCTTT | CASRRGGNTEAFF
TRBJ2-5 | once | - | TRBV19 | TGTGCCAGTAGTATAGTTAAGGGACCACAAGAGACCCAGTACTTC | CASSIVKGPQETQYF
TRBJ2-7 | - | - | TRBV27 | TGTGCCAGCAGTTTCGGTACGACCTACGAGCAGTACTTC | CASSFGTTYEQYF
TRBJ1-5 | - | - | TRBV6-6 | TGTGCCAGCAGTTACTTCCAGTCGCATAGCAATCAGCCCCAGCATTTT | CASSYFQSHSNQPQHF
TRBJ2-7 | - | - | TRBV2 | TGTGCCAGCAGAGTGGGTACCTACGAGCAGTACTTC | CASRVGTYEQYF
TRBJ1-1 | - | - | TRBV4-1 | TGCGCCAGCAGCCAAGGACCCACTGAAGCTTTCTTT | CASSQGPTEAFF
TRBJ2-1 | - | TRBD2 | TRBV12-5 | TGTGCTAGTGGTTTGCTGACTAGCGGGAGTCAGAATGAGCAGTTCTTC | CASGLLTSGSQNEQFF
TRBJ2-7 | - | TRBD2 | TRBV27 | TGTGCCAGCAGTTTGGGACTAGGCCCCTACGAGCAGTACTTC | CASSLGLGPYEQYF
TRBJ2-7 | - | - | TRBV7-9 | TGTGCCAGCAGCTCCTTGGGGTACGAGCAGTACTTC | CASSSLGYEQYF